This T cell receptor beta chain was recorded in a study of a mutant IDH1 vaccine in newly diagnosed glioma. Across the study: An approximately 62% male, approximately 40% female split and a mean age of about 44 years characterized treated patients. The study's findings and limits: Across multiple MHC alleles, 90% to 95% of patients had vaccine-induced responses. Pseudoprogression looked unconnected to shifts in top peripheral T cell clonotypes.

This clone was found once. What it binds is unknown. Time point indicated: week 47, end of study. What each vaccine dose contained was 300 ug of mutant IDH1 20-mer peptide, accompanied by topical imiquimod. Each of the donors came in with new WHO grade 3 or 4 astrocytomas that were IDH1-mutant and ATRX-lost. Profiling relied on immunoSEQ multiplex PCR, and the TCRdb table lists in-frame clones only, not all of them. The table records around 26,000 clones, around 76% of them present only once. The specimen comprised PBMCs, sampled from a glioma patient whose treatment included an IDH1 peptide vaccine. This TCR was recovered from a man aged 40-55 years with glioma. Some clones in this sample may be carry-over from other donors' samples.

The CDR3 sequence: CASSPGGFMNTEAFF. The DNA of the CDR3 is TGCGCCAGCAGCCCAGGGGGCTTCATGAACACTGAAGCTTTCTTT. The chain couples TRBV5-1 to TRBJ1-1, with 8 bases that match TRBD1. The CDR3 length is 15 residues. Trimming at V came to 4 bases and at J to 0 bases, leaving 5 bases not matched to a gene. From germline, CDR1 is SGHRS and CDR2 YFSETQ.